This T cell receptor beta chain comes out of a study of T cell responses to AZD1222 COVID-19 vaccine. Study results and limitations: Rises in breadth and depth of Spike-specific TCRs came after two AZD1222 doses. At baseline, just a handful of AZD1222 recipients tested seropositive. Repertoires were obtained solely post-peak T cell response. It should be noted that donors were predominantly white British and more often female, and clonal diversity was possibly underestimated.

Some clones are missing from TCRdb's copy, which holds only in-frame ones; the method was immunoSEQ multiplex PCR. Of about 180,000 clones in the sample, around 90% were seen once. Trimming shortened V by 5 bases and J by 0 bases, and 10 bases separated the two germline ends. The CDR3 is 14 residues long. The germline V gene has CDR1 PRHDT and CDR2 FYEKMQ (reference sequence). With respect to this clone: Its antigen remains unidentified.

The chain couples TRBV13 to TRBJ1-2; unclear D gene. Here the sequenced sample was peripheral blood, taken 28 days after the second AZD1222 dose. This clonotype was obtained from an adult who received the AZD1222 COVID-19 vaccine. The CDR3 spells CASSPRTANYGYTF. The CDR3 bases are TGTGCCAGCAGCCCGCGGACCGCTAACTATGGCTACACCTTC.